What follows is one T cell receptor beta chain and its context. The entry originates in a study of blood T cell repertoires in COVID-19. Background on the study: T cells, B-cell-depleted T cells, or PBMCs supplied cDNA or gDNA.

Method: immunoSEQ multiplex PCR; TCRdb's copy keeps in-frame clones and lacks some. The table has about 350,000 clones, roughly 87% seen once. This CDR3 spans 15 amino acids. V shed 7 bases and J 4 bases; nucleotides not matched to a gene: 11. Germline values: CDR1 MNHEY, CDR2 SVGAGI. This TCR was recovered from a woman aged 55-70 years with COVID-19, enrolled during active disease. Source material: peripheral blood. The chain recombines TRBV6-5 with TRBJ2-7; 9 positions agree with TRBD2. The CDR3 nucleotides are TGTGCCAGCACTCTGGGTAGCGGGGGTGTTTACGAGCAGTACTTC. Encoded protein: CASTLGSGGVYEQYF.